This TCR beta chain stems from a study of blood T cell repertoires in COVID-19. Study-wide context: Acute and convalescent COVID-19 specimens originated in the United States, Italy and Spain.

Germline V gives CDR1 SGHNT, CDR2 YYREEE (reference sequence). With V trimmed by 4 bases and J by 8 bases, 8 bases remained unmatched. The CDR3 contains 16 residues. How the authors handled the data: Reference gene primer amplification in the assay estimated nucleated cell counts. Profiled with immunoSEQ multiplex PCR; TCRdb holds only in-frame clones, not every one. V and J calls and clone size are given by that table; D and trimming were obtained from the DNA. The sample carries around 85,000 clones, 90% recorded once. This clone was counted a single time. The sequence came from a woman aged 80 or older with active or convalescent COVID-19. The V and J genes are TRBV5-4 and TRBJ2-1; the match to TRBD2 covers 14 bases. Sequencing was carried out using peripheral blood. This CDR3 is CASSRGTSGSPDEQFF. The CDR3 DNA sequence: TGTGCCAGCAGCCGGGGGACTAGCGGGAGTCCGGATGAGCAGTTCTTC.